This T cell receptor (beta chain) was identified in a study of blood T cells in healthy people across ages. This clonotype was seen a few times. Sample-barcoded 5' priming and a J-beta primer mix drove a second PCR of roughly 6 to 12 cycles. Each sample provided no less than 3 million CDR3-containing paired-end reads. TCRdb re-called the 5' RACE reads with MiXCR, one entry per CDR3 protein. The data show 800,000 or so distinct CDR3 sequences, around 25% seen once. There are 15 residues in the CDR3. Unmatched junction bases numbered 5, after V lost 0 bases and J lost 3 bases. Germline V gene data show CDR1 as GTSNPN and CDR2 as SVGIG (reference sequence). The same specimen was also included in a second study, on T cells of mothers and their children. That work states: Three healthy Caucasian mothers and their six children donated. Sample barcodes and 2-4 random nucleotides were added by the M1S primer of the second PCR. Researchers found no T cell clones that were persistent and microchimeric.

The TCR originated in a boy under 18 in good health. Sequenced sample: blood. This chain connects TRBV30 to TRBJ2-1, with 7 bases fitting TRBD1. The DNA of the CDR3 is TGTGCCTGGAGTGTGGGACAGTTGATCTACAATGAGCAGTTCTTC. Protein product: CAWSVGQLIYNEQFF.